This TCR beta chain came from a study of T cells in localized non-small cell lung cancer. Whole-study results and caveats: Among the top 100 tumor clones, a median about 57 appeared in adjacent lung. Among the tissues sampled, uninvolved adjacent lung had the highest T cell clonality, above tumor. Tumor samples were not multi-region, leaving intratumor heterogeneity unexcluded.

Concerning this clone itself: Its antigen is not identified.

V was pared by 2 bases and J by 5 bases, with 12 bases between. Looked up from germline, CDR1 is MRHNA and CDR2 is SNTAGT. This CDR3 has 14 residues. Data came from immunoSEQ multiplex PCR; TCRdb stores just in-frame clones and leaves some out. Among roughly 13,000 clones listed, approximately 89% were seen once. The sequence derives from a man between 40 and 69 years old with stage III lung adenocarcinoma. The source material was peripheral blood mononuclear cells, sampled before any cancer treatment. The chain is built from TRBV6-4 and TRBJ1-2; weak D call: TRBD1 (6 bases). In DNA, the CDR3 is TGTGCCAGCAGTGACGTCTGGGGGGCTTATGGCTACACCTTC. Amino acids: CASSDVWGAYGYTF.